Here is one TCR beta chain with its context. The protocol was immunoSEQ multiplex PCR, while the TCRdb copy is restricted to in-frame clones and leaves out a portion. The data contain around 200,000 clones, around 87% of them singletons. This sample was taken from a study of blood T cell repertoires in COVID-19. The CDR3 runs 13 residues. The V and J ends lost 8 bases and 5 bases, in that order; junction bases with no gene match: 4. Germline V gene data show CDR1 as ENHRY and CDR2 as SYGVKD. The genes are TRBV10-3 and TRBJ2-4, with 9 nucleotides matching TRBD2. Sequences were obtained from peripheral blood. This receptor was obtained from a woman aged 80 or over in a cohort sampled during active or convalescent COVID-19. The CDR3 region has the DNA TGTGCCATCTGGGCGGGGGGGGAAAACATTCAGTACTTC. The encoded protein is CAIWAGGENIQYF.